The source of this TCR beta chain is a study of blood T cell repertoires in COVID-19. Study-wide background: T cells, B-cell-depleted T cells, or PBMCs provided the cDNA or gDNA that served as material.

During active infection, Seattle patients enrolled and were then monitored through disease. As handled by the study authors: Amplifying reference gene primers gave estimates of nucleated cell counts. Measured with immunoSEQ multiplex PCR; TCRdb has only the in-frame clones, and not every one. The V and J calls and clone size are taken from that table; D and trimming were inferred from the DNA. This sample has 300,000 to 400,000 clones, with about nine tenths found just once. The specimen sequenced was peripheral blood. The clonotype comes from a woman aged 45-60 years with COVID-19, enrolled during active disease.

The CDR3 DNA reads TGCGCCAGCAGCCAACTAGCGAACACAGATACGCAGTATTTT. Its translation: CASSQLANTDTQYF. The chain is built from TRBV4-3 and TRBJ2-3; maybe TRBD2 (6 bases). The CDR3 is made up of 14 amino acids. V lost 2 bases and J lost 2, with 8 bases in between. Germline CDR1 reads LGHNA; CDR2 reads YSLEER.